This T cell receptor beta chain originates from a study of blood T cell repertoires in COVID-19. Sequencing used immunoSEQ multiplex PCR; TCRdb keeps in-frame clones, though not all of them. This repertoire shows roughly 48,000 clones, about nine tenths found once; its top ten account for 14%. Trimming stripped 0 bases from V and 4 bases from J, with 6 bases between. The CDR3 totals 13 residues. The germline CDR1 and CDR2 sequences are SGDLS and YYNGEE. The genes are TRBV9 and TRBJ2-3, with a weak D call TRBD1 (6 bases). This receptor was taken from a human donor in a cohort sampled during active COVID-19. The sample consisted of peripheral blood. The CDR3 reads CASSVAGADTQYF. The CDR3 nucleotides read TGTGCCAGCAGCGTAGCAGGGGCAGATACGCAGTATTTT.